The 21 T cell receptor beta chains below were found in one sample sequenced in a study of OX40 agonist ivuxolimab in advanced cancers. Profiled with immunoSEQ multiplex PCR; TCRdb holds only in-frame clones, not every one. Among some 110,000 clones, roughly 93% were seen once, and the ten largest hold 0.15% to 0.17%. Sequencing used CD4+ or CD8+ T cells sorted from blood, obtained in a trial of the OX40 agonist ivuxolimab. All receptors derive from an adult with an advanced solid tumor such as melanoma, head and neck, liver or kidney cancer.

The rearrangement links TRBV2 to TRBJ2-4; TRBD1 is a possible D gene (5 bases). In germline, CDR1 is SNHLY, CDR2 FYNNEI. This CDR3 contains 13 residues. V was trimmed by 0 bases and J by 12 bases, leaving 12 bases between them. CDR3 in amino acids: CASSEARGADQYF. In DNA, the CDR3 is TGTGCCAGCAGTGAAGCGCGTGGGGCGGATCAGTACTTC. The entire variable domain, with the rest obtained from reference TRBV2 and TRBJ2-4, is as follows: EPEVTQTPSHQVTQMGQEVILRCVPISNHLYFYWYRQILGQKVEFLVSFYNNEISEKSEIFDDQFSVERPDGSNFTLKIRSTKLEDSAMYFCASSEARGADQYFGAGTRLSVL.

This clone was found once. The CDR3 reads CASSYSPNSPLHF. In DNA, the CDR3 is TGTGCCAGCAGTTACTCTCCAAATTCACCCCTCCACTTT. V usage is TRBV6-6 and J usage is TRBJ1-6; D gene ambiguous. Germline loops: CDR1 MNHNY, CDR2 SVGAGI (reference sequence). The CDR3 covers 13 residues. V was shortened by 0 bases and J by 7 bases, with 4 bases between the two germline ends.

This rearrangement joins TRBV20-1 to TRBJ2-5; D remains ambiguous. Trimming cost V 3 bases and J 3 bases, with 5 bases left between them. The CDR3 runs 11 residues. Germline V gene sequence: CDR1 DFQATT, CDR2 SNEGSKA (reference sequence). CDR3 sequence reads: CSASREETQYF. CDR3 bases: TGCAGTGCTAGCCGAGAAGAGACCCAGTACTTC.

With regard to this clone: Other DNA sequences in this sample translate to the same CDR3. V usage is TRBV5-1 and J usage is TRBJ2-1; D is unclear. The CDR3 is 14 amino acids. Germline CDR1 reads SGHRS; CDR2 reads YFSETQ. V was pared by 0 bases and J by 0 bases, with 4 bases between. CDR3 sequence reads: CASSLGGSYNEQFF. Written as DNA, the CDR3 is TGCGCCAGCAGCTTGGGAGGCTCCTACAATGAGCAGTTCTTC.

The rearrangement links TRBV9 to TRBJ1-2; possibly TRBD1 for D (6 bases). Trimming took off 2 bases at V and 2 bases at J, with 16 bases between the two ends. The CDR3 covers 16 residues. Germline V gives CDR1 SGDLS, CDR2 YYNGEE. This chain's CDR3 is CASSVDSRGGNYGYTF. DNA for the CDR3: TGTGCCAGCAGCGTCGACAGTCGGGGGGGCAACTATGGCTACACCTTC.

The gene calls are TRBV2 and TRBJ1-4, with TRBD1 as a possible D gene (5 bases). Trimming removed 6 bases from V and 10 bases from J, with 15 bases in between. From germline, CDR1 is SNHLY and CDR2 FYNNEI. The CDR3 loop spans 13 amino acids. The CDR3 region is CASRGASGGKLFF. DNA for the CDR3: TGTGCCAGCAGGGGAGCTTCGGGGGGAAAACTGTTTTTT.

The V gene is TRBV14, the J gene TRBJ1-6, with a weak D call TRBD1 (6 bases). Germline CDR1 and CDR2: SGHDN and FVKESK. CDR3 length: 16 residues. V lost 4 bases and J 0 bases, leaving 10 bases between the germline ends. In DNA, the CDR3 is TGTGCCAGCAGCCCCATGGGGGCCTCCTATAATTCACCCCTCCACTTT. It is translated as CASSPMGASYNSPLHF.

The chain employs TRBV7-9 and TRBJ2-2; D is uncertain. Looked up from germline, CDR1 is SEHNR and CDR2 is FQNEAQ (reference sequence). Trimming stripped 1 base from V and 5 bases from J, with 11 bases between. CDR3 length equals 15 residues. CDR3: CASSLVLLGTGELFF. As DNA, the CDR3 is TGTGCCAGCAGCTTAGTCCTGTTAGGGACCGGGGAGCTGTTTTTT.

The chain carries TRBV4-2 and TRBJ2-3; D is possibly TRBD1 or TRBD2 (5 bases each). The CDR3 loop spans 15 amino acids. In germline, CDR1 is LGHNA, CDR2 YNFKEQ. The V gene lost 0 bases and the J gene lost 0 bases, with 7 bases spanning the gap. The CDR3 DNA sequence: TGTGCCAGCAGCCAAGATGGGGGTAGCACAGATACGCAGTATTTT. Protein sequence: CASSQDGGSTDTQYF.

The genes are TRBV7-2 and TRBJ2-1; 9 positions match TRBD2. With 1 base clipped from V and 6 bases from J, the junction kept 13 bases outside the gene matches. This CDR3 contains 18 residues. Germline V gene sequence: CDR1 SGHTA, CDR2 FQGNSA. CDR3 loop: CASSLGPTGGGAINEQFF. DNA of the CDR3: TGTGCCAGCAGCTTAGGACCCACGGGCGGGGGGGCCATCAATGAGCAGTTCTTC.

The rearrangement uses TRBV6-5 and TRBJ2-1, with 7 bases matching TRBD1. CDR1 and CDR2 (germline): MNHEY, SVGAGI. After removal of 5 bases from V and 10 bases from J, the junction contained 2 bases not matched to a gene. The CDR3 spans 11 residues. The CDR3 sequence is CASSRQGEQFF. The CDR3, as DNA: TGTGCCAGCAGTCGACAGGGCGAGCAGTTCTTC.

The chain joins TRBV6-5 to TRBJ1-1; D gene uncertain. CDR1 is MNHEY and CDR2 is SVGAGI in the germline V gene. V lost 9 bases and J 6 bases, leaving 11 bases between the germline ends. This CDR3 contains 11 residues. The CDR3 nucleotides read TGTGCCAGTACGCGGAAGGCTGAAGCTTTCTTT. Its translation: CASTRKAEAFF.

CDR3 DNA sequence: TGTGCCATCAGTGGTGCCGGGGACTATGGCTACACCTTC. Protein: CAISGAGDYGYTF. This rearrangement joins TRBV10-3 to TRBJ1-2; D gene ambiguous. CDR1 and CDR2 from the germline V gene are ENHRY and SYGVKD. The CDR3 loop spans 13 amino acids. Trimming cost V 4 bases and J 3 bases, with 9 bases left between them.

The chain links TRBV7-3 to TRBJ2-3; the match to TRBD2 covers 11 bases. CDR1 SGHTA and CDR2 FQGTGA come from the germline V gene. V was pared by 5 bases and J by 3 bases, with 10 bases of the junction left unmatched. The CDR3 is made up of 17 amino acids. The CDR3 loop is CASSLLPSGRLTDTQYF. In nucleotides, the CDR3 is TGTGCCAGCAGCCTCCTTCCTAGCGGGAGGTTGACAGATACGCAGTATTTT.

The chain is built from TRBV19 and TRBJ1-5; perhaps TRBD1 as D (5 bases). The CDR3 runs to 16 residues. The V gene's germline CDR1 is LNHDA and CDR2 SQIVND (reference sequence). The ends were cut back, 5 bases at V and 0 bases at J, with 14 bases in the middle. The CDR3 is CASSPPGQYSNQPQHF. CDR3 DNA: TGTGCCAGTAGTCCCCCAGGACAATATAGCAATCAGCCCCAGCATTTT.

Here the CDR3 reads CASSTPGASYGYTF. The CDR3 bases are TGTGCCAGCAGCACTCCCGGGGCGAGTTATGGCTACACCTTC. The V and J genes are TRBV6-5 and TRBJ1-2, with TRBD1 as a possible D gene (5 bases). V was cut by 6 bases and J by 5 bases, with 16 bases left in between. Germline values: CDR1 MNHEY, CDR2 SVGAGI. The CDR3 is 14 residues long.

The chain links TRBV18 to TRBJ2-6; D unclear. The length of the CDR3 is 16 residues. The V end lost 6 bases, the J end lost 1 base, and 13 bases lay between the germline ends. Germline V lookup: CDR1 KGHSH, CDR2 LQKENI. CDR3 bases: TGTGCCAGCTCTCAAAACCGGTGGTCTGGGGCCAACGTCCTGACTTTC. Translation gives CASSQNRWSGANVLTF.

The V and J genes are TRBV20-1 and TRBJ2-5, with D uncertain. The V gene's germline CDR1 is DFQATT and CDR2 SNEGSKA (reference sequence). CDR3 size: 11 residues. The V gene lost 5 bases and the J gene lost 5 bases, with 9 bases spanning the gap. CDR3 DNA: TGCAGTGCTGAGGTCCGTGAGACCCAGTACTTC. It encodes CSAEVRETQYF.

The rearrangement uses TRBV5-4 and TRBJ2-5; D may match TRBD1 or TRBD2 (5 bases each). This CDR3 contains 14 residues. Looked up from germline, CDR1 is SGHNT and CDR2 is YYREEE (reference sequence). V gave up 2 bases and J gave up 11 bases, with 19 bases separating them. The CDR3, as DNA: TGTGCCAGCAGCTTATCCCAGGGTTCAAGGGAGCAGTACTTC. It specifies CASSLSQGSREQYF.

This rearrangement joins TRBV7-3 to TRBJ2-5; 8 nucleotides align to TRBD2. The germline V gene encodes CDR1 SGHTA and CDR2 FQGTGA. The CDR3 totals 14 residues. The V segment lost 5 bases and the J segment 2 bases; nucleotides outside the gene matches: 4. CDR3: CASSIAGRQETQYF. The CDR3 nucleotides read TGTGCCAGCAGCATAGCGGGGAGACAAGAGACCCAGTACTTC.

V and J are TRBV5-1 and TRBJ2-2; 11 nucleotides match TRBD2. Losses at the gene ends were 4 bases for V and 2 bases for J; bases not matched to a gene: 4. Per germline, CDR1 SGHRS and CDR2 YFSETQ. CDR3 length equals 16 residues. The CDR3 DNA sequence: TGCGCCAGCAGCACGGGACTAGCGGTCAACACCGGGGAGCTGTTTTTT. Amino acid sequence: CASSTGLAVNTGELFF.